The 15 T cell receptor beta chains in this list originate from one sample, sequenced in a study of blood T cell repertoires in COVID-19. The protocol was immunoSEQ multiplex PCR, while the TCRdb copy is restricted to in-frame clones and leaves out a portion. The repertoire holds a few hundred thousand clones, with approximately 90% as singletons. Sample: peripheral blood. All receptors come from a man aged 18 to 30 with COVID-19, enrolled during active disease.

CDR3 in DNA: TGTGCCAGCGGGGACACCCAGAGCTACGAGCAGTACTTC. Its translation: CASGDTQSYEQYF. This rearrangement joins TRBV19 to TRBJ2-7; TRBD1 might be the D (6 bases). The V gene lost 9 bases and the J gene lost 3 bases, with 15 bases spanning the gap. From germline, CDR1 is LNHDA and CDR2 SQIVND (reference sequence). The CDR3 runs 13 residues. Supplemented by reference TRBV19 and TRBJ2-7, the full variable domain reads DGGITQSPKYLFRKEGQNVTLSCEQNLNHDAMYWYRQDPGQGLRLIYYSQIVNDFQKGDIAEGYSVSREKKESFPLTVTSAQKNPTAFYLCASGDTQSYEQYFGPGTRLTVT.

V usage is TRBV6-6 and J usage is TRBJ2-1; 11 positions match TRBD2. The CDR3 is 15 residues long. Germline CDR1 and CDR2: MNHNY and SVGAGI (reference sequence). V gave up 8 bases and J gave up 9 bases; unmatched junction bases: 12. Written as DNA, the CDR3 is TGTGCCAGCCGCGCTCGGCTAGCGGGAGGAGGTGAGCAGTTCTTC. This gives the protein CASRARLAGGGEQFF.

V and J are TRBV25-1 and TRBJ2-3, with 7 nucleotides matching TRBD2. The CDR3 has 13 amino acids. Per the germline V gene, CDR1 is MGHDK and CDR2 is SYGVNS. V was clipped by 3 bases and J by 4 bases; unmatched bases: 1. The CDR3 nucleotides are TGTGCCAGCAGTGATGGGGGGGCAGATACGCAGTATTTT. Its protein is CASSDGGADTQYF.

The gene calls are TRBV5-6 and TRBJ1-6, with D uncertain. The length of the CDR3 is 15 residues. From germline, CDR1 is SGHDT and CDR2 YYEEEE. V lost 1 base and J lost 9, with 14 bases in between. CDR3 in amino acids: CASSLSGGLRSPLHF. CDR3 bases: TGTGCCAGCAGCTTGTCTGGAGGGTTGCGTTCACCCCTCCACTTT.

The V and J genes are TRBV10-2 and TRBJ1-6, with 7 bases fitting TRBD1. V dropped 6 bases and J dropped 8; count of bases not matched to a gene: 7. This CDR3 has 14 amino acids. Germline V gene data show CDR1 as WSHSY and CDR2 as SAAADI. CDR3 residues: CASRRGTVDSPLHF. The CDR3 nucleotides are TGCGCCAGCAGGAGGGGGACAGTTGATTCACCCCTCCACTTT.

V is TRBV9 and J is TRBJ2-3; 9 bases agree with TRBD2. The J segment lost 6 bases and the V segment lost 4 bases, leaving 12 bases of the junction unmatched. The germline V gene encodes CDR1 SGDLS and CDR2 YYNGEE. The CDR3 runs 16 residues. This CDR3 is CASSPYSGSMSDTQYF. For the CDR3, the DNA is TGTGCCAGCAGCCCTTATAGCGGGAGCATGTCGGATACGCAGTATTTT.

This chain connects TRBV5-4 to TRBJ2-5; D gene unclear. V lost 9 bases and J 4 bases, leaving 7 bases between the germline ends. CDR3 length: 10 residues. Germline lookup yields CDR1 SGHNT and CDR2 YYREEE (reference sequence). The CDR3 protein is CATGRETQYF. The CDR3 DNA is TGTGCCACAGGTCGAGAGACCCAGTACTTC.

The gene calls are TRBV19 and TRBJ2-7; 9 positions match TRBD2. V gave up 3 bases and J gave up 4 bases; unmatched junction bases: 7. CDR3 size: 15 residues. Germline CDR1 LNHDA, CDR2 SQIVND (reference sequence). The CDR3 here is CASSIGASGEYEQYF. CDR3 DNA: TGTGCCAGTAGTATTGGAGCTAGCGGGGAATACGAGCAGTACTTC.

The V call is TRBV6-5, the J call TRBJ2-3, with 7 bases matching TRBD2. V shed 4 bases, J shed 5 bases, and the junction held 9 bases outside the gene matches. The CDR3 sequence is 15 residues long. CDR1 and CDR2 from the germline V gene are MNHEY and SVGAGI. This CDR3 is CASSSTAGTIDTQYF. The DNA of the CDR3 is TGTGCCAGCAGTTCGACAGCGGGGACGATAGATACGCAGTATTTT.

The chain recombines TRBV5-1 with TRBJ2-2, with D possibly being TRBD2 (5 bases). Germline loops: CDR1 SGHRS, CDR2 YFSETQ. The CDR3 has 13 residues. V dropped 1 base and J dropped 6 bases, with 7 bases sitting between them. The CDR3 here is CASSLTEAGELFF. CDR3 nucleotides: TGCGCCAGCAGCTTGACGGAGGCCGGGGAGCTGTTTTTT.

This chain connects TRBV7-8 to TRBJ2-1; 9 bases fit TRBD2. CDR3 length: 16 amino acids. V trimming: 4 bases; J trimming: 10 bases; junction bases outside the gene matches: 14. Germline V gives CDR1 SGHVS, CDR2 FQNEAQ. The CDR3 protein is CASSSRGSGGRNEQFF. DNA for the CDR3: TGTGCCAGCAGCTCCAGGGGTAGCGGGGGCAGGAACGAGCAGTTCTTC. Drawing the rest from reference TRBV7-8 and TRBJ2-1, the complete variable domain is GAGVSQSPRYKVAKRGQDVALRCDPISGHVSLFWYQQALGQGPEFLTYFQNEAQLDKSGLPSDRFFAERPEGSVSTLKIQRTQQEDSAVYLCASSSRGSGGRNEQFFGPGTRLTVL.

The chain is built from TRBV4-1 and TRBJ2-1, with 7 positions matching TRBD1. The CDR3 consists of 13 residues. Germline assignment: CDR1 MGHRA and CDR2 YSYEKL. V gave up 0 bases and J gave up 10 bases; unmatched junction bases: 3. The CDR3 DNA follows: TGCGCCAGCAGCCAAGAACAGGGGCGAGAGCAGTTCTTC. Amino acids: CASSQEQGREQFF.

This chain connects TRBV10-3 to TRBJ2-7; 11 positions agree with TRBD2. CDR1 ENHRY and CDR2 SYGVKD come from the germline V gene. With 3 bases clipped from V and 5 bases from J, the junction kept 9 bases outside the gene matches. This CDR3 has 16 residues. This CDR3 is CAISDPIAGGGNEQYF. In DNA, the CDR3 is TGTGCCATCAGTGACCCGATAGCGGGAGGGGGCAACGAGCAGTACTTC.

The V gene is TRBV4-2, the J gene TRBJ2-7, with 9 bases matching TRBD2. Unmatched junction bases numbered 18, after V lost 5 bases and J lost 4 bases. Looked up from germline, CDR1 is LGHNA and CDR2 is YNFKEQ. This CDR3 has 18 amino acids. The CDR3, as DNA: TGTGCCAGCAGCGCCCGGACAAGCGGGAGGTCCGTTTCGTACGAGCAGTACTTC. Translating it yields CASSARTSGRSVSYEQYF.

The V and J genes are TRBV11-3 and TRBJ2-7; D may be TRBD2 (8 bases). The V and J ends lost 5 bases and 1 base respectively, with 15 bases between them. This CDR3 is 15 amino acids long. Germline V gene lookup returns CDR1 SGHNT and CDR2 YENEEA. The CDR3 coding sequence is TGTGCCAGCAGCCCCGGGAGGGGGCAATCCTACGAGCAGTACTTC. Its protein is CASSPGRGQSYEQYF.